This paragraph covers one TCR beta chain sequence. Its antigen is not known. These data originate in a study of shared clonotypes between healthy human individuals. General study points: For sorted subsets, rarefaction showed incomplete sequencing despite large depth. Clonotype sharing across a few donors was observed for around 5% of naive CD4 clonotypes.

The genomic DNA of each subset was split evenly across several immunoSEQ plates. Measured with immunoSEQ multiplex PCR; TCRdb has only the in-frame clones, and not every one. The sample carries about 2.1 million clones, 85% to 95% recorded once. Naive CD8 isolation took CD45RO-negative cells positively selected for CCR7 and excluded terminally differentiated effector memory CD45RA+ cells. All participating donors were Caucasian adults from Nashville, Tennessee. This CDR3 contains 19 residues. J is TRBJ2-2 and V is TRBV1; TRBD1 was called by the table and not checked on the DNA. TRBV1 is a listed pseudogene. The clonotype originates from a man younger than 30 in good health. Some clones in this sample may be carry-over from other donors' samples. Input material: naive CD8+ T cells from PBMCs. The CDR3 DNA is TGCACCAGCAGCCAAGATCGTCTCCTGCGACAGGTGAACACCGGGGAGCTGTTTTTT. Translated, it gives CTSSQDRLLRQVNTGELFF.